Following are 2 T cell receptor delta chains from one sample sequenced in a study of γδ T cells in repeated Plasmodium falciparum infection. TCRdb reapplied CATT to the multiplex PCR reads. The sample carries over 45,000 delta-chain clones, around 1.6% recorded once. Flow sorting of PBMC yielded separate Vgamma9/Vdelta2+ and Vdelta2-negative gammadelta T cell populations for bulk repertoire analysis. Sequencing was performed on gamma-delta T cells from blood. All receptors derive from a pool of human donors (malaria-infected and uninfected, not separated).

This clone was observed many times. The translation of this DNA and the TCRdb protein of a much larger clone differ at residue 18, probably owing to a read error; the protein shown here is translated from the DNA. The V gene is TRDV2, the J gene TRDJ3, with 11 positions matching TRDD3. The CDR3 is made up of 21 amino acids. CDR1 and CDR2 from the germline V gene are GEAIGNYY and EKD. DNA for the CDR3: TGTGCCTGTGACACGGCCCTGTTGATTGGGGGATACGCCTGGGACACCCGAAAGATGTTTTTC. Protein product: CACDTALLIGGYAWDTRKMFF.

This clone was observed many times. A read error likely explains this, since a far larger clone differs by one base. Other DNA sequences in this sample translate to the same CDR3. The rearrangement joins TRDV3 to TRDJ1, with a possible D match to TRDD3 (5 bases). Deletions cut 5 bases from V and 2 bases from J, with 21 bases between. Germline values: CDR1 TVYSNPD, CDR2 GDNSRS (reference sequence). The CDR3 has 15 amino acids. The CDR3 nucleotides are TGTGCCCTGCCGGCGGGGACCAAGGGGACCGATAAACTCATCTTT. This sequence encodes CALPAGTKGTDKLIF.